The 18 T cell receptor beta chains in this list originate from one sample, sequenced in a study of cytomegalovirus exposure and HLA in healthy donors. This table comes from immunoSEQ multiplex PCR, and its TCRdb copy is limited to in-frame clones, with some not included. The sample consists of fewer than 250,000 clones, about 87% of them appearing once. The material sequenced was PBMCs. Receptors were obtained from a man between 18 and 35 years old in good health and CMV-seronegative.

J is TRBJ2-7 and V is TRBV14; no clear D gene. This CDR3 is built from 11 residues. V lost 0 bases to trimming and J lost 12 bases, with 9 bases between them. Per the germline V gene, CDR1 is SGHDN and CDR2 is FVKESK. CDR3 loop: CASSQDSSLYF. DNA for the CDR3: TGTGCCAGCAGCCAAGACAGTTCTCTGTACTTC.

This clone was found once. The CDR3 sequence: CASRVDRALEAFF. The CDR3 bases are TGTGCCAGCAGAGTCGACAGGGCCCTTGAAGCTTTCTTT. The chain has TRBV28 and TRBJ1-1; 7 bases agree with TRBD1. Looked up from germline, CDR1 is MDHEN and CDR2 is SYDVKM. The CDR3 sequence is 13 residues long. Trimming removed 6 bases from V and 7 bases from J; junction bases left unmatched: 8.

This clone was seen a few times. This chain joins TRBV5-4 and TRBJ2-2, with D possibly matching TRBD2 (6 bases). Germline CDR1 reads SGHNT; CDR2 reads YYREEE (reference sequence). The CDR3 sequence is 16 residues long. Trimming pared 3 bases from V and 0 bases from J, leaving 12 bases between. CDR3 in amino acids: CASSWGGGANTGELFF. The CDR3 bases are TGTGCCAGCAGCTGGGGCGGCGGGGCGAACACCGGGGAGCTGTTTTTT.

The CDR3 nucleotides read TGTGCCAGCAGCGTAGCTCCCCGTGGGTTGACGGAGTCCTACGAGCAGTACTTC. Translating it yields CASSVAPRGLTESYEQYF. V is TRBV9 and J is TRBJ2-7; D remains unclear. The CDR3 covers 18 residues. The V and J ends lost 0 bases and 1 base respectively, with 20 bases between them. Germline CDR1 and CDR2: SGDLS and YYNGEE.

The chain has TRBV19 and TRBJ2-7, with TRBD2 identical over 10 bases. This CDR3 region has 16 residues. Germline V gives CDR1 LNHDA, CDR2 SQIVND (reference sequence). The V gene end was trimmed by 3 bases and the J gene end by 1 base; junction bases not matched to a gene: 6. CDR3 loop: CASSILAGEGSYEQYF. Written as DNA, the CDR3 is TGTGCCAGTAGTATTCTAGCGGGAGAGGGTTCCTACGAGCAGTACTTC.

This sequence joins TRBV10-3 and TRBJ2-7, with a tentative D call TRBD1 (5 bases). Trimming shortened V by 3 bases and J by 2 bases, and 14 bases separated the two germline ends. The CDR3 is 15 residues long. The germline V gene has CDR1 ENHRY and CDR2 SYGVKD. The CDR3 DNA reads TGTGCCATCAGTGATTTTGGCAGGGCCACCTACGAGCAGTACTTC. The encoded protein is CAISDFGRATYEQYF.

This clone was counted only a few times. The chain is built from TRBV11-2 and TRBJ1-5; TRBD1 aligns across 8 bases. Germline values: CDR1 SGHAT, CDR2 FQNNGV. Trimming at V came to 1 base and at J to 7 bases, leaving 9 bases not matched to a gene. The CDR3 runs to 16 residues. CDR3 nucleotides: TGTGCCAGCAGCTTAGGCCCAGGGGGCATCAGGCAGCCCCAGCATTTT. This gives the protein CASSLGPGGIRQPQHF.

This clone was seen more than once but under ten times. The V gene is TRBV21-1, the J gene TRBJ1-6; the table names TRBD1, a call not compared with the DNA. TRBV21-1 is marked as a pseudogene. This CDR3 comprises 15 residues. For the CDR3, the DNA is TGTGCCAGCGGGTATTCTGACAAACGAAATTCACCCCTCCACTTT. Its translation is CASGYSDKRNSPLHF.

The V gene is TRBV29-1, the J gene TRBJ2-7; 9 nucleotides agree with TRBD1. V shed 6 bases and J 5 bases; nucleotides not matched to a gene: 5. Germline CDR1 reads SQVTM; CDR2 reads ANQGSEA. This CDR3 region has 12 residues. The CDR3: CSVNRGPNEQYF. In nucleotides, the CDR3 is TGCAGCGTAAACAGGGGGCCCAACGAGCAGTACTTC.

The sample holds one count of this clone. Written as DNA, the CDR3 is TGTGCCAGCAGTTACACCGGACAGTTTTACCAAGAGACCCAGTACTTC. Its translation is CASSYTGQFYQETQYF. The V gene is TRBV6-6, the J gene TRBJ2-5, with a possible D match to TRBD1 (6 bases). Germline CDR1 is MNHNY and CDR2 is SVGAGI (reference sequence). Trimming took 2 bases from V and 0 from J, leaving 13 bases between them. The CDR3 runs 16 residues.

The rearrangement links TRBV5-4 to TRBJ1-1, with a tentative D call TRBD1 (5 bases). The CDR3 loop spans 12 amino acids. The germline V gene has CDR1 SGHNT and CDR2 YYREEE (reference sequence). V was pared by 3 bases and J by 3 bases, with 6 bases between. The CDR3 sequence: CASSSRDTEAFF. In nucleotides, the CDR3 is TGTGCCAGCAGCTCCAGGGACACTGAAGCTTTCTTT.

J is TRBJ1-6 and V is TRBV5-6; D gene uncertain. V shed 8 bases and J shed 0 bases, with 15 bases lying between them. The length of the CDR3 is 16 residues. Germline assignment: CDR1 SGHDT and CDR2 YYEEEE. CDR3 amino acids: CASINIASSYNSPLHF. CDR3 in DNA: TGTGCCAGTATTAACATAGCGAGCTCCTATAATTCACCCCTCCACTTT. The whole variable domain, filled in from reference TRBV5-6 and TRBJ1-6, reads DAGVTQSPTHLIKTRGQQVTLRCSPKSGHDTVSWYQQALGQGPQFIFQYYEEEERQRGNFPDRFSGHQFPNYSSELNVNALLLGDSALYLCASINIASSYNSPLHFGNGTRLTVT.

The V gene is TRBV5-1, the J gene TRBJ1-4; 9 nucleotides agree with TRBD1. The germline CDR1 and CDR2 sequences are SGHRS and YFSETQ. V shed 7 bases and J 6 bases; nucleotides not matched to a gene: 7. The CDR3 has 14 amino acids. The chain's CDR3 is CASCRDRDYEKLFF. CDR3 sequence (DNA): TGCGCCAGCTGCCGGGACAGGGACTATGAAAAACTGTTTTTT.

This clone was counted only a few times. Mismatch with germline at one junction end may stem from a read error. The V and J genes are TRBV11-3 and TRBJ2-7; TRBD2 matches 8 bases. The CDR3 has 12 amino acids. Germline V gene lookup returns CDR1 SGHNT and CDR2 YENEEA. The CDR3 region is CQYSGSTYEQYF. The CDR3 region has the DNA TGCCAGTACAGCGGGAGTACCTACGAGCAGTACTTC.

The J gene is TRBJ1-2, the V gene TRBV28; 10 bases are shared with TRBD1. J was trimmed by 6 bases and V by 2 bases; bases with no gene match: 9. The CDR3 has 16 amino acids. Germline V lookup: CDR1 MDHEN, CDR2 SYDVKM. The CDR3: CASSLGTGTGVDGYTF. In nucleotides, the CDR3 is TGTGCCAGCAGTTTAGGCACCGGGACAGGGGTGGATGGCTACACCTTC.

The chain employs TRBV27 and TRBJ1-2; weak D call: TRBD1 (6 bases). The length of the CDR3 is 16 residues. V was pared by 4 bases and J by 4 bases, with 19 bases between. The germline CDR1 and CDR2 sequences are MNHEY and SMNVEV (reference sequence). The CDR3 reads CASSSRGGGFVYGYTF. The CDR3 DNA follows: TGTGCCAGCAGTTCCCGCGGGGGGGGCTTTGTCTATGGCTACACCTTC.

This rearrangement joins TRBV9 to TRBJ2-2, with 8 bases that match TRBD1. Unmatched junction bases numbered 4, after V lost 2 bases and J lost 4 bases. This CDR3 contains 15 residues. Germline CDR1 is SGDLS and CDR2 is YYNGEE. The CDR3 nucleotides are TGTGCCAGCAGCGTGGGACAGGCGGGCACCGGGGAGCTGTTTTTT. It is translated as CASSVGQAGTGELFF.

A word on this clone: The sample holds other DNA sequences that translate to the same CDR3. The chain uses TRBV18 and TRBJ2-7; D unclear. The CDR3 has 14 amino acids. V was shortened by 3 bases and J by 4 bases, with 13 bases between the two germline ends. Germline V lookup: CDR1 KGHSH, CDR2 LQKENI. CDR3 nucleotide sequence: TGTGCCAGCTCACCTCCCTCCAGGCCGTACGAGCAGTACTTC. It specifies CASSPPSRPYEQYF.